This T cell receptor beta chain was documented in a study of blood T cell repertoires in COVID-19. The CDR3 is 17 residues long. Germline V CDR1 and CDR2: ENHRY, SYGVKD. V lost 0 bases and J lost 2; bases outside the gene matches: 6. Data came from immunoSEQ multiplex PCR; TCRdb stores just in-frame clones and leaves some out. The sample carries hundreds of thousands of clones, 80% to 90% recorded once. V gene TRBV10-3 combines with J gene TRBJ2-3; 9 positions agree with TRBD2. The receptor's source is a man younger than 30 with COVID-19, enrolled during active disease. Sequenced material: peripheral blood. The CDR3 nucleotides read TGTGCCATCAGTGAGTCGAATGGCGGGAGGGCCACAGATACGCAGTATTTT. It specifies CAISESNGGRATDTQYF.